This TCR beta chain was observed in a study of CD8+CD57+ T cells in acquired aplastic anemia. Study as a whole: Sorted CD4+ and CD8+ cells gave a mean 3.2 ug DNA, range roughly 0.19 to 30 ug.

Germline V gene lookup returns CDR1 SGHTA and CDR2 FQGTGA. The J segment lost 6 bases and the V segment lost 0 bases, leaving 4 bases of the junction unmatched. The CDR3 length is 15 residues. Selection for sequencing was limited to patients who had shown CD8+CD57+ cell expansion by flow cytometry. Patients had undergone no therapy by the time their blood was sampled. On this clonotype itself: Its antigen is as yet unknown.

The template for TCR beta VDJ and CDR3 sequence profiling was genomic DNA. TCRdb re-called the reads with MiXCR, one entry per CDR3 protein. The sample has around 200,000 distinct CDR3 sequences, approximately 65% seen once; the top ten hold about three fifths. Study findings and constraints: The same twenty-nine CD8+ CDR3 sequences occurred in patients and in controls. Patients and controls were not found to differ significantly in CD8+ Simpson's diversity.

The clonotype originates from a human donor with aplastic anemia. V and J are TRBV7-3 and TRBJ2-7; 11 bases match TRBD1. The specimen sequenced was sorted CD4+, CD8+, or CD8+CD57+ T cells (not recorded which) from PBMCs. In nucleotides, the CDR3 is TGTGCCAGCAGCTTAACCGGGACAGGGGGGGGCGAGCAGTACTTC. This translates into CASSLTGTGGGEQYF.